The 14 T cell receptor beta chains below were found in one sample sequenced in a study of PD-1 blockade in classical Hodgkin lymphoma. Every single patient, without exception, relapsed after autologous stem cell transplantation, and brentuximab vedotin exposure varied. Sequenced by immunoSEQ multiplex PCR; TCRdb stores in-frame clones only, minus some. This table has about 14,000 clones, about 86% appearing once. Sequenced here: peripheral blood mononuclear cells (PBMCs), sampled at baseline. The origin of the receptors is a human donor with classical Hodgkin lymphoma.

The chain recombines TRBV30 with TRBJ2-7, with 10 bases matching TRBD1. Looked up from germline, CDR1 is GTSNPN and CDR2 is SVGIG (reference sequence). The CDR3 loop spans 15 amino acids. The V gene end was trimmed by 0 bases and the J gene end by 5 bases; junction bases not matched to a gene: 7. The CDR3 coding sequence is TGTGCCTGGAGTGTGGATGGGACAGGGGCCCACGAGCAGTACTTC. Translating it yields CAWSVDGTGAHEQYF.

This chain links TRBV19 with TRBJ1-2; D may be TRBD1 (5 bases). Germline lookup yields CDR1 LNHDA and CDR2 SQIVND (reference sequence). The CDR3 has 12 residues. Trimming pared 5 bases from V and 8 bases from J, leaving 12 bases between. Here the CDR3 reads CASSGRTFGYTF. CDR3 bases: TGTGCCAGTAGTGGACGGACATTCGGCTACACCTTC.

The table lists this clone with a count of one. The genes are TRBV28 and TRBJ2-1; 11 nucleotides match TRBD2. V dropped 1 base and J dropped 2; count of bases not matched to a gene: 7. The CDR3 length is 18 residues. Germline values: CDR1 MDHEN, CDR2 SYDVKM. CDR3 in DNA: TGTGCCAGCAGTTTATTCCCGGGGACTAGCGGAGCCTACAATGAGCAGTTCTTC. This encodes CASSLFPGTSGAYNEQFF.

The chain employs TRBV5-1 and TRBJ1-5, with D perhaps TRBD1 (5 bases). V lost 4 bases to trimming and J lost 4 bases, with 15 bases between them. This CDR3 has 15 residues. Germline V gene sequence: CDR1 SGHRS, CDR2 YFSETQ. The CDR3 bases are TGCGCCAGCAGCGCCGGGGCAGGTGGAAATCAGCCCCAGCATTTT. Amino acid sequence: CASSAGAGGNQPQHF.

The chain joins TRBV28 to TRBJ2-1; D may be TRBD2 (5 bases). The V gene's germline CDR1 is MDHEN and CDR2 SYDVKM. The CDR3 is 16 residues long. V shed 2 bases and J shed 0 bases, with 11 bases lying between them. CDR3 bases: TGTGCCAGCAGTTTAGACTATTCAGGCTCCTACAATGAGCAGTTCTTC. Its translation is CASSLDYSGSYNEQFF. Looking up the rest from reference TRBV28 and TRBJ2-1 gives the full variable domain: DVKVTQSSRYLVKRTGEKVFLECVQDMDHENMFWYRQDPGLGLRLIYFSYDVKMKEKGDIPEGYSVSREKKERFSLILESASTNQTSMYLCASSLDYSGSYNEQFFGPGTRLTVL.

The V and J genes are TRBV19 and TRBJ1-3, with 7 nucleotides matching TRBD1. CDR3 length equals 14 residues. In germline, CDR1 is LNHDA, CDR2 SQIVND (reference sequence). With 7 bases clipped from V and 7 bases from J, the junction kept 10 bases outside the gene matches. Written as DNA, the CDR3 is TGTGCCAGTACTCCGGACAGGCGTTTCAACACCATATATTTT. Its protein product is CASTPDRRFNTIYF.

The chain recombines TRBV2 with TRBJ2-7; 8 bases fit TRBD1. This CDR3 region has 16 residues. The germline CDR1 and CDR2 sequences are SNHLY and FYNNEI. After removal of 3 bases from V and 6 bases from J, the junction contained 13 bases not matched to a gene. This chain's CDR3 is CASSERGQDLSGEQYF. CDR3 DNA: TGTGCCAGCAGTGAGCGGGGACAGGACCTATCGGGCGAGCAGTACTTC.

The chain couples TRBV11-2 to TRBJ2-7; 15 bases are a match to TRBD2. Germline V gene sequence: CDR1 SGHAT, CDR2 FQNNGV. V shed 4 bases, J shed 3 bases, and the junction held 13 bases outside the gene matches. CDR3 length: 19 amino acids. The DNA of the CDR3 is TGTGCCAGCAGCTCCCGCCTCGGACTAGCGGGAGGGACCTACTACGAGCAGTACTTC. Protein: CASSSRLGLAGGTYYEQYF.

This sequence joins TRBV10-2 and TRBJ2-1; a possible D gene is TRBD2 (6 bases). V gave up 6 bases and J gave up 2 bases, with 11 bases separating them. This CDR3 contains 14 residues. Germline CDR1 is WSHSY and CDR2 is SAAADI. For the CDR3, the DNA is TGCGCCAGCAGAAGCGGGCTCGCCTACAATGAGCAGTTCTTC. Translation gives CASRSGLAYNEQFF.

CDR3 residues: CASSHRDAEAFF. The CDR3 region has the DNA TGTGCCAGCTCACACAGGGACGCTGAAGCTTTCTTT. This chain links TRBV18 with TRBJ1-1, with D possibly TRBD1 on 6 matching bases. Germline V gene lookup returns CDR1 KGHSH and CDR2 LQKENI. V was shortened by 4 bases and J by 6 bases, with 9 bases between the two germline ends. The CDR3 loop spans 12 amino acids.

This clone is a singleton in its sample. This rearrangement joins TRBV7-2 to TRBJ1-1; D remains ambiguous. There are 18 residues in the CDR3. V was cut by 2 bases and J by 0 bases, with 19 bases left in between. The germline CDR1 and CDR2 sequences are SGHTA and FQGNSA. CDR3 sequence reads: CASSLIGPPLVVNTEAFF. In DNA, the CDR3 is TGTGCCAGCAGCTTAATAGGACCTCCTTTGGTGGTGAACACTGAAGCTTTCTTT.

The chain links TRBV4-3 to TRBJ2-6, with a tentative D call TRBD2 (5 bases). The CDR3 length is 15 residues. With 1 base removed from V and 2 bases from J, the gap between germline ends came to 6 bases. Germline V gene data show CDR1 as LGHNA and CDR2 as YSLEER. This chain's CDR3 is CASSQAGTGANVLTF. The DNA of the CDR3 is TGCGCCAGCAGCCAAGCGGGGACTGGGGCCAACGTCCTGACTTTC.

V gene TRBV14 combines with J gene TRBJ2-1; 7 bases fit TRBD1. The CDR3 consists of 15 residues. The junction had 10 bases not matched to a gene; V was cut back by 4 bases and J by 7 bases. Germline V gene lookup returns CDR1 SGHDN and CDR2 FVKESK. The CDR3 region is CASSPLGQDLNEQFF. CDR3 DNA sequence: TGTGCCAGCAGCCCCTTAGGACAGGACCTAAATGAGCAGTTCTTC.

V is TRBV7-3 and J is TRBJ2-1, with TRBD2 matching over 12 bases. Germline CDR1 and CDR2: SGHTA and FQGTGA. With 5 bases clipped from V and 0 bases from J, the junction kept 2 bases outside the gene matches. The CDR3 is made up of 16 amino acids. CDR3 protein: CASSPTSGSSYNEQFF. CDR3 coding DNA: TGTGCCAGCAGCCCGACTAGCGGGAGCTCCTACAATGAGCAGTTCTTC.